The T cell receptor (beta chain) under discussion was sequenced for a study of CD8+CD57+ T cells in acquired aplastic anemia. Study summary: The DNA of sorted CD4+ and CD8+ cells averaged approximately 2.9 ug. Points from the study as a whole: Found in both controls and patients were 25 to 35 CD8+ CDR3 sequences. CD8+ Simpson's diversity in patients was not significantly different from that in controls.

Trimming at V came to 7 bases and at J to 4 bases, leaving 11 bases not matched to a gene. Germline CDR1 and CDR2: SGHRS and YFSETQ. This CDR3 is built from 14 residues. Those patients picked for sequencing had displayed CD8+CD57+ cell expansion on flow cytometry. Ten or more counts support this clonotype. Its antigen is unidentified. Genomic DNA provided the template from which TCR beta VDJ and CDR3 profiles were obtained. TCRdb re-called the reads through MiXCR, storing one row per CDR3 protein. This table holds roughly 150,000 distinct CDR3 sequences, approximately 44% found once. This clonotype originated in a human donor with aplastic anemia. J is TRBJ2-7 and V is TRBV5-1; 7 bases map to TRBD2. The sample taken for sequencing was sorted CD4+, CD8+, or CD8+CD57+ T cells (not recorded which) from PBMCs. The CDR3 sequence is CASVSGLGGYEQYF. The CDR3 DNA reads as TGCGCCAGCGTATCGGGACTGGGAGGGTACGAGCAGTACTTC.